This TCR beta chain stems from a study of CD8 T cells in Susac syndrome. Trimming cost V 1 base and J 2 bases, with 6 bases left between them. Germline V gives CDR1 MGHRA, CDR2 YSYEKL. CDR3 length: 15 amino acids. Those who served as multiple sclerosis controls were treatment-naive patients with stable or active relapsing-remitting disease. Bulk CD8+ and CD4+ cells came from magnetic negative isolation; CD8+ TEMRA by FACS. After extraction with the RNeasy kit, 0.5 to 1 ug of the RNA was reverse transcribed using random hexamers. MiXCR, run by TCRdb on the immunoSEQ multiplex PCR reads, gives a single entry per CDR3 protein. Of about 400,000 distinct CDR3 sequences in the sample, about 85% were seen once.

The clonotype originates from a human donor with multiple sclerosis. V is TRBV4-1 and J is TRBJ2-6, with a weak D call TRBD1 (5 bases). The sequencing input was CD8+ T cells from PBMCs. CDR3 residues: CASSQGGTGANVLTF. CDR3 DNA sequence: TGCGCCAGCAGCCAAGGGGGCACTGGGGCCAACGTCCTGACTTTC.